The clone carrying this TCR beta chain has a handful of counts. Antigen specificity is unknown. The germline gives CDR1 SGHVS, CDR2 FNYEAQ. V gave up 2 bases and J gave up 7 bases, with 20 bases separating them. The CDR3 length is 17 residues. Researchers used 5'RACE with constant-segment primers to make TCR alpha and TCR beta cDNA libraries that carry sample barcodes and UMIs. Using its own MiXCR run on the 5' RACE reads, TCRdb lists one record per CDR3 protein. The data show a few hundred thousand distinct CDR3 sequences, with roughly 8.2% seen just once and about 20% held by the top ten. This record belongs to a study of T-cell memory formation after mild COVID-19. Overall study: Each donor largely had its own TCR clusters.

Study observations and caveats: Contracting CD4+ clones sat mainly in CM and EM; CD8+ in EMRA. Confirmation of SARS-CoV-2 specificity was lacking for second-wave clones peaking day 37.

Material for sequencing was PBMCs or a T cell subset sorted from them (not recorded which). This rearrangement joins TRBV7-6 to TRBJ1-4; tentatively, D is TRBD1 (5 bases). The receptor was derived from a man between 18 and 35 years old who had mild COVID-19 (a few samples of this study predate the infection). Cell type and time point are not known. The CDR3 DNA reads TGTGCCAGCAGCTTATCCGGGGCCTACTGGCGGGGTGAAAAACTGTTTTTT. Its translation: CASSLSGAYWRGEKLFF.